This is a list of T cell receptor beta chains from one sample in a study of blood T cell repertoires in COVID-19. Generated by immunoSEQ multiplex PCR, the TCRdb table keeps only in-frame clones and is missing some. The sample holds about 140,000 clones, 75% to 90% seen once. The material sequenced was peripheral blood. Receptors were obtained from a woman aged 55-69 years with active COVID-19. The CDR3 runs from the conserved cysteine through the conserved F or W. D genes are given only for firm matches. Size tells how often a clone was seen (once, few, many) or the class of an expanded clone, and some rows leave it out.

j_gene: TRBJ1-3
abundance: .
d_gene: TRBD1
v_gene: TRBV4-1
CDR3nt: TGCGCCAGCAGCCAAGGACAGGGCTCTGGAAACACCATATATTTT
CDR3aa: CASSQGQGSGNTIYF

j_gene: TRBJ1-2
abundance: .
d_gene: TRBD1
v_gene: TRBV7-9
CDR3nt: TGTGCCAGCAACCCAGGACAGGGAACGAATGGCTACACCTTC
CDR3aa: CASNPGQGTNGYTF

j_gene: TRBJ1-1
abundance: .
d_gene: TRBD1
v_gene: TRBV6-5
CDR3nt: TGTGCCAGCAGTCCAGGGGACAGGGTTGTCACTGAAGCTTTCTTT
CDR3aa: CASSPGDRVVTEAFF

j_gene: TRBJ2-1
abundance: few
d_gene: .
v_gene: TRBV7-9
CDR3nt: TGTGCCAGCAGGTCCGACTGGGGGGTCTACAATGAGCAGTTCTTC
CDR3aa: CASRSDWGVYNEQFF

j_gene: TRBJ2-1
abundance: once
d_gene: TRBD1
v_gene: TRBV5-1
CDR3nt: TGCGCCAGCACGGACAGGGGAGGGAATGAGCAGTTCTTC
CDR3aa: CASTDRGGNEQFF

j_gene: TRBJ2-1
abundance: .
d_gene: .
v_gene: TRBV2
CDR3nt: TGTGCCAGCATGAGGGACAATGAGCAGTTCTTC
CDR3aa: CASMRDNEQFF

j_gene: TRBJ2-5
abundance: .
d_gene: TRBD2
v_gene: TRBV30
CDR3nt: TGTGCCTGGAGTAGCGAGACTAGCGGGAGCCGGGAGACCCAGTACTTC
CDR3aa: CAWSSETSGSRETQYF

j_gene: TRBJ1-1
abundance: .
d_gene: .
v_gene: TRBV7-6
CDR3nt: TGTGCCAGCAGCTTCGACAGGACCAACACTGAAGCTTTCTTT
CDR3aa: CASSFDRTNTEAFF

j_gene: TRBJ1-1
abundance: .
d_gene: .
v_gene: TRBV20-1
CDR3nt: TGCAGTGCTCTCCCAACTTCCTTT
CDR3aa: CSALPTSF

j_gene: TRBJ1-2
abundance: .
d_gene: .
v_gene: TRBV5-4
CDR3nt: TGTGCCAGCAGCTTGGGGTGGACGCGGGGGAGCTATGGCTACACCTTC
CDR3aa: CASSLGWTRGSYGYTF

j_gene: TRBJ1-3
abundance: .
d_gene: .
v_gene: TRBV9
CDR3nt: TGTGCCAGCACAGGGCCCTCTGGAAACACCATATATTTT
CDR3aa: CASTGPSGNTIYF

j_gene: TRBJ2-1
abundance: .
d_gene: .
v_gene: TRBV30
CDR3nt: TGTGCCTGGGGGAGGGGGCGAGTTAAGACCTACAATGAGCAGTTCTTC
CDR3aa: CAWGRGRVKTYNEQFF

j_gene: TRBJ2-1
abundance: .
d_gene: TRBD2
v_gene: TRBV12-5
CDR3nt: TGTGCTAGTGGAAGCGGGAGTTACAATGAGCAGTTCTTC
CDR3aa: CASGSGSYNEQFF

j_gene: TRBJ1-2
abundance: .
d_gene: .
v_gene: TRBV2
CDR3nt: TGTGCCAGCAGTGAAGTACAAAACTATGGCTACACCTTC
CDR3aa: CASSEVQNYGYTF

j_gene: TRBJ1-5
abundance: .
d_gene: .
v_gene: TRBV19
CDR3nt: TGTGCCAGTAGTGGGCTTCTTCAGCCCCAGCATTTT
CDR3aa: CASSGLLQPQHF

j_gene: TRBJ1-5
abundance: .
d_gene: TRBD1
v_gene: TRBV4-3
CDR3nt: TGCGCCAGCAGCCAAGATTATCCAGGGGGCTTAGGTCAGCCCCAGCATTTT
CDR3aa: CASSQDYPGGLGQPQHF

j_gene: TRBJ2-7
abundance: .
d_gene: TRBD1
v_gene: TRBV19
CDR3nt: TGTGCCAGTAGTGGCTCCGGGACAGGGCGCGAGCAGTACTTC
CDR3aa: CASSGSGTGREQYF

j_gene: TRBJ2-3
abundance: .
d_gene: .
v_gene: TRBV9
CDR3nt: TGTGCCAGCAGCCTACTAGGAGATACGCAGTATTTT
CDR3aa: CASSLLGDTQYF

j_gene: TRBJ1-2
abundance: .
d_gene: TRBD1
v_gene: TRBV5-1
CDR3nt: TGCGCCAGCAGCCGTGACAGGGTTGTTTCGGATGGCTACACCTTC
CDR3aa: CASSRDRVVSDGYTF

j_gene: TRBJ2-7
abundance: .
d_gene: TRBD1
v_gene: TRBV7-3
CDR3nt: TGTGCCAGCAGCCCGGGACAGCAGTCCTACGAGCAGTACTTC
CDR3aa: CASSPGQQSYEQYF

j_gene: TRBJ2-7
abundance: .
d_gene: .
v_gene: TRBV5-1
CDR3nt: TGCGCCAGCAGCTATGACAGGTCCTACGGGCAGTACTTC
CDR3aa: CASSYDRSYGQYF

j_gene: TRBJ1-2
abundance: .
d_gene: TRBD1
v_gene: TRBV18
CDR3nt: TGTGCCAGCTCACCGGGGACAGATAACTATGGCTACACCTTC
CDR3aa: CASSPGTDNYGYTF